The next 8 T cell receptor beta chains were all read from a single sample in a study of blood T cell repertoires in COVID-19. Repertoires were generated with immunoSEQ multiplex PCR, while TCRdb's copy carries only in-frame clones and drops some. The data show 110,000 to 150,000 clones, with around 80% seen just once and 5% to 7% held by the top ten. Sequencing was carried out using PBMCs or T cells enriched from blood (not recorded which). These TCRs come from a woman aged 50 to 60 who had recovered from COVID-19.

As DNA, the CDR3 is TGTGCCAGCAGTTTTGGCATGAACACTGAAGCTTTCTTT. It encodes CASSFGMNTEAFF. The chain employs TRBV27 and TRBJ1-1; no clear D gene. The CDR3 length is 13 residues. V lost 3 bases to trimming and J lost 0 bases, with 5 bases between them. Germline V lookup: CDR1 MNHEY, CDR2 SMNVEV (reference sequence).

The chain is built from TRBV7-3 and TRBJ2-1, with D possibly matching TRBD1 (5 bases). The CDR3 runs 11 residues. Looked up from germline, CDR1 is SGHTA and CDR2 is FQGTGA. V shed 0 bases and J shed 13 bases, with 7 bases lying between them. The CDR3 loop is CASSLTGAQFF. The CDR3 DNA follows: TGTGCCAGCAGCTTAACAGGGGCCCAGTTCTTC.

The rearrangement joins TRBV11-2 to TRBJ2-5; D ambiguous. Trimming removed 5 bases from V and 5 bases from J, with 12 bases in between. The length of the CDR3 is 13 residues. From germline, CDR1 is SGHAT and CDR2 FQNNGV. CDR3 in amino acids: CASSPNVIETQYF. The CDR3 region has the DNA TGTGCCAGCAGCCCTAACGTTATTGAGACCCAGTACTTC. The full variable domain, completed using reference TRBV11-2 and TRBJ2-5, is EAGVAQSPRYKIIEKRQSVAFWCNPISGHATLYWYQQILGQGPKLLIQFQNNGVVDDSQLPKDRFSAERLKGVDSTLKIQPAKLEDSAVYLCASSPNVIETQYFGPGTRLLVL.

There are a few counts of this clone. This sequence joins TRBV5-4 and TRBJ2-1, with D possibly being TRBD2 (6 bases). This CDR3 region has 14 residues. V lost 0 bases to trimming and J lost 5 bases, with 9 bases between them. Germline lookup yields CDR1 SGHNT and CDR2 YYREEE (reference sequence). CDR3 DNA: TGTGCCAGCAGCTTGGTCGAGCGGGACAATGAGCAGTTCTTC. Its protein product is CASSLVERDNEQFF.

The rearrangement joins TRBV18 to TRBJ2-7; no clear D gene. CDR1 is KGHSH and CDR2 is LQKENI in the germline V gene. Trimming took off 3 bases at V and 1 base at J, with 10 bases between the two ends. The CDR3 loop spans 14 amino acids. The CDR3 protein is CASSPPVVSYEQYF. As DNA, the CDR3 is TGTGCCAGCTCACCTCCGGTGGTATCCTACGAGCAGTACTTC.

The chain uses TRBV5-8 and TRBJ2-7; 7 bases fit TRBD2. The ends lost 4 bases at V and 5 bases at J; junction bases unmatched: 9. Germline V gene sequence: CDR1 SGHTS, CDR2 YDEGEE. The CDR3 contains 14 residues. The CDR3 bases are TGTGCCAGCAGCCTGAGACTAGCCGCCAACGAGCAGTACTTC. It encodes CASSLRLAANEQYF.

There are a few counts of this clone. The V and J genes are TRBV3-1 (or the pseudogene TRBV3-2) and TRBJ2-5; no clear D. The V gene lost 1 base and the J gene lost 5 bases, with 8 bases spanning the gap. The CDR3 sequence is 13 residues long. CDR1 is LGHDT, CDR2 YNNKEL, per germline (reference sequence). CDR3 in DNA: TGTGCCAGCAGCCAAGTACGGTTCGAGACCCAGTACTTC. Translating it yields CASSQVRFETQYF.

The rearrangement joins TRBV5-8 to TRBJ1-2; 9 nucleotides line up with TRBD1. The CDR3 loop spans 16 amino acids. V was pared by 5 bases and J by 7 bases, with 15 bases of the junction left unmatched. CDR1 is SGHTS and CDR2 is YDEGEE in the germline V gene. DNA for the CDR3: TGTGCCAGCAGTCCTTATGAGGGGACAGGGAATCGTGGCTACACCTTC. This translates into CASSPYEGTGNRGYTF.